Judged by abundance, the clone carrying this T cell receptor beta chain is medium-sized (0.01 to 0.1%). Its specificity is not known. The data were obtained in a study of sequential checkpoint blockade in melanoma. Study in general: After nivolumab or ipilimumab alone, about two dozen patients had week-13 rebiopsies. Regarding the study as a whole: Rising tumor T-cell fraction and clonality meant about 30 times likelier benefit.

Some clones are missing from TCRdb's copy, which holds only in-frame ones; the method was immunoSEQ multiplex PCR. Counted here are roughly 2,900 clones, approximately 19% occurring once; the ten biggest clones make up approximately 15%. Treatment of the sample: randomized to nivolumab then ipilimumab (arm A) or the reverse (arm B). CDR3 size: 14 residues. CDR1 is SGHNT, CDR2 YENEEA, per germline. V was trimmed by 5 bases and J by 1 base, leaving 8 bases between them. The J gene is TRBJ2-2, the V gene TRBV11-3; D ambiguous. Source: tumor tissue (inferred from file names), taken from a patient given nivolumab and ipilimumab in sequence. The TCR originated in a human donor with melanoma. Here the CDR3 DNA reads TGTGCCAGCAGCCCTGAGAAGAACACCGGGGAGCTGTTTTTT. Residues: CASSPEKNTGELFF.